Listed here are 21 T cell receptor beta chains from one sample, sequenced in a study of Graves' ophthalmopathy and Graves' hyperthyroidism. The authors amplified TCR beta CDR3 regions, and they did so from RNA transcripts for repertoire sequencing. HTBI-primed RT-PCR formed the first round, and a multiplex PCR formed the second. One entry per CDR3 protein results from TCRdb running MiXCR on the multiplex PCR reads. The repertoire holds some 240,000 distinct CDR3 sequences, with around 45% as singletons. What was sequenced was peripheral blood. These TCRs come from an adult man with Graves' ophthalmopathy.

V gene TRBV7-2 combines with J gene TRBJ1-6; D unclear. CDR1 is SGHTA and CDR2 is FQGNSA in the germline V gene. V lost 1 base to trimming and J lost 3 bases, with 7 bases between them. CDR3 length: 15 residues. CDR3 amino acids: CASSLGDIYNSPLHF. Here the CDR3 DNA reads TGTGCCAGCAGCTTAGGAGACATCTATAATTCACCCCTCCACTTT.

This chain joins TRBV7-9 and TRBJ1-2; D gene unclear. This CDR3 region has 11 residues. CDR1 and CDR2 (germline): SEHNR, FQNEAQ (reference sequence). The germline V and J ends were trimmed by 4 bases and 6 bases, with 6 bases remaining between them. CDR3 sequence (DNA): TGTGCCAGCAGCTACGGAAATGGCTACACCTTC. It codes for CASSYGNGYTF. Full variable domain (rest looked up from reference TRBV7-9 and TRBJ1-2): DTGVSQNPRHKITKRGQNVTFRCDPISEHNRLYWYRQTLGQGPEFLTYFQNEAQLEKSRLLSDRFSAERPKGSFSTLEIQRTEQGDSAMYLCASSYGNGYTFGSGTRLTVV.

This clonotype was observed a handful of times. The rearrangement uses TRBV24-1 and TRBJ1-2; D not certain. Germline V CDR1 and CDR2: KGHDR, SFDVKD. V lost 2 bases and J 4 bases, leaving 16 bases between the germline ends. CDR3 size: 16 residues. CDR3 coding DNA: TGTGCCACCAGTGATTCTCACAACTTGGCCCTCTATGGCTACACCTTC. Amino acids: CATSDSHNLALYGYTF.

The chain is built from TRBV19 and TRBJ1-1, with unresolved D. CDR3 length: 14 amino acids. The V gene lost 5 bases and the J gene lost 5 bases, with 15 bases spanning the gap. Germline V CDR1 and CDR2: LNHDA, SQIVND (reference sequence). CDR3 bases: TGTGCCAGTAGTCCCAGCCCTGGTGATACTGAAGCTTTCTTT. This translates into CASSPSPGDTEAFF. Full variable domain (remainder filled in from reference TRBV19 and TRBJ1-1): DGGITQSPKYLFRKEGQNVTLSCEQNLNHDAMYWYRQDPGQGLRLIYYSQIVNDFQKGDIAEGYSVSREKKESFPLTVTSAQKNPTAFYLCASSPSPGDTEAFFGQGTRLTVV.

This clonotype has ten or more counts. The V gene is TRBV10-3, the J gene TRBJ1-1; D perhaps matches TRBD1 (5 bases). The V end was cut by 3 bases, the J end by 3 bases, with 5 bases between. CDR3 length: 12 residues. Germline CDR1 reads ENHRY; CDR2 reads SYGVKD. CDR3 sequence reads: CAISEGDTEAFF. As DNA, the CDR3 is TGTGCCATCAGTGAAGGGGACACTGAAGCTTTCTTT.

V usage is TRBV4-1 and J usage is TRBJ2-5; D possibly matches TRBD1 or TRBD2 (5 bases each). CDR3 length equals 14 residues. The V end was cut by 4 bases, the J end by 2 bases, with 11 bases between. Germline loops: CDR1 MGHRA, CDR2 YSYEKL. As DNA, the CDR3 is TGCGCCAGCAGCCGGGGACCGACTCAAGAGACCCAGTACTTC. Amino acid sequence: CASSRGPTQETQYF.

This clonotype was observed a handful of times. This sequence joins TRBV20-1 and TRBJ1-2, with 8 bases identical to TRBD1. Trimming took 4 bases from V and 1 from J; bases not matched to a gene: 8. This CDR3 is built from 15 residues. Germline V lookup: CDR1 DFQATT, CDR2 SNEGSKA (reference sequence). The CDR3 sequence: CSAIGWDRSNYGYTF. DNA for the CDR3: TGCAGTGCTATAGGGTGGGACAGGAGTAACTATGGCTACACCTTC.

Turning to this clonotype: At one boundary the junction diverges from the germline segment, which might be a read error. This sequence joins TRBV12-3 or TRBV12-4 and TRBJ2-6; TRBD1 might be the D (5 bases). The CDR3 length is 12 residues. CDR3: CASSSGANFLTF. The CDR3 DNA follows: TGTGCCAGCAGCTCTGGGGCCAACTTCCTGACTTTC.

V is TRBV12-3 or TRBV12-4 and J is TRBJ2-7; TRBD1 is a possible D gene (5 bases). The CDR3 length is 14 residues. V was cut by 6 bases and J by 2 bases, with 14 bases left in between. The CDR3 DNA reads as TGTGCCAGCAGCGCAGGGTTCGACACCTACGAGCAGTACTTC. Protein sequence: CASSAGFDTYEQYF.

The rearrangement uses TRBV20-1 and TRBJ1-2; TRBD1 matches at 7 bases. Looked up from germline, CDR1 is DFQATT and CDR2 is SNEGSKA (reference sequence). The CDR3 spans 16 residues. Trimming removed 0 bases from V and 2 bases from J; junction bases left unmatched: 9. The DNA of the CDR3 is TGCAGTGCTAGAGATGCTGGCCGACAGGGAAACTATGGCTACACCTTC. Residues: CSARDAGRQGNYGYTF.

V gene TRBV7-2 combines with J gene TRBJ2-7; D is perhaps TRBD1 (5 bases). This CDR3 is built from 17 residues. V lost 2 bases and J 2 bases, leaving 19 bases between the germline ends. The V gene's germline CDR1 is SGHTA and CDR2 FQGNSA. In DNA form, the CDR3 reads TGTGCCAGCAGCTTACAAGGAACACCGACAGCACCCTACGAGCAGTACTTC. It specifies CASSLQGTPTAPYEQYF. Complete variable domain (other parts from reference TRBV7-2 and TRBJ2-7): GAGVSQSPSNKVTEKGKDVELRCDPISGHTALYWYRQSLGQGLEFLIYFQGNSAPDKSGLPSDRFSAERTGGSVSTLTIQRTQQEDSAVYLCASSLQGTPTAPYEQYFGPGTRLTVT.

CDR3 bases: TGTGCCACCAGCAGAGAAATGATGGATAATTCACCCCTCCACTTT. This translates into CATSREMMDNSPLHF. This chain connects TRBV15 to TRBJ1-6; D call uncertain. Germline CDR1 is LNHNV and CDR2 is YYDKDF (reference sequence). The CDR3 is made up of 15 amino acids. V dropped 0 bases and J dropped 5 bases, with 8 bases sitting between them.

The J gene is TRBJ1-2, the V gene TRBV9; D may be TRBD1 (6 bases). The length of the CDR3 is 14 residues. The V gene lost 5 bases and the J gene lost 5 bases, with 16 bases spanning the gap. Germline CDR1 is SGDLS and CDR2 is YYNGEE. CDR3 in DNA: TGTGCCAGCAGTCCTCACTCCGGACAGTATGGCTACACCTTC. Translated, it gives CASSPHSGQYGYTF. The whole variable domain, remainder taken from reference TRBV9 and TRBJ1-2, is DSGVTQTPKHLITATGQRVTLRCSPRSGDLSVYWYQQSLDQGLQFLIQYYNGEERAKGNILERFSAQQFPDLHSELNLSSLELGDSALYFCASSPHSGQYGYTFGSGTRLTVV.

The J gene is TRBJ1-1, the V gene TRBV20-1; the D gene is possibly TRBD1 (5 bases). V was clipped by 0 bases and J by 1 base, with 12 bases between them. Germline V CDR1 and CDR2: DFQATT, SNEGSKA (reference sequence). The CDR3 totals 15 residues. The CDR3 sequence: CSARDPSRGNTEAFF. Written as DNA, the CDR3 is TGCAGTGCTAGAGATCCGAGTAGGGGGAACACTGAAGCTTTCTTT.

The chain is built from TRBV7-2 and TRBJ1-2; 7 positions match TRBD1. Germline V gives CDR1 SGHTA, CDR2 FQGNSA. With V trimmed by 3 bases and J by 8 bases, 6 bases remained unmatched. There are 13 residues in the CDR3. The CDR3 DNA reads TGTGCCAGCAGCTTCAGGCAGGGGGAAGGCTACACCTTC. The encoded protein is CASSFRQGEGYTF.

CDR3 nucleotide sequence: TGCAGTGCCGCGTCAGAGAACACTGAAGCTTTCTTT. It encodes CSAASENTEAFF. This chain links TRBV20-1 with TRBJ1-1; no clear D. CDR3 length equals 12 residues. Germline V lookup: CDR1 DFQATT, CDR2 SNEGSKA (reference sequence). V was trimmed by 6 bases and J by 1 base, leaving 9 bases between them.

In its sample, this clonotype was seen many times. The gene calls are TRBV19 and TRBJ1-1; 7 bases fit TRBD1. The CDR3 is 15 residues long. Trimming cost V 2 bases and J 6 bases; bases outside gene matches: 9. The germline V gene has CDR1 LNHDA and CDR2 SQIVND (reference sequence). In DNA form, the CDR3 reads TGTGCCAGTAGTATATCCGCAGGGGGTGCGGCTGAAGCTTTCTTT. Protein sequence: CASSISAGGAAEAFF.

This chain connects TRBV5-1 to TRBJ1-5; no reliable D call. V lost 0 bases to trimming and J lost 7 bases, with 11 bases between them. Germline CDR1 and CDR2: SGHRS and YFSETQ. This CDR3 spans 14 amino acids. The CDR3 spells CASSLDMSGQPQHF. DNA of the CDR3: TGCGCCAGCAGCTTGGACATGAGTGGCCAGCCCCAGCATTTT.

J is TRBJ1-5 and V is TRBV7-2, with 8 bases aligning to TRBD1. Trimming took 3 bases from V and 9 from J; bases not matched to a gene: 13. CDR1 SGHTA and CDR2 FQGNSA come from the germline V gene. CDR3 length: 16 amino acids. CDR3 in DNA: TGTGCCAGCAGCTTTAAGAGCGGGACAGGCGAAGGGCCCCAGCATTTT. Translated: CASSFKSGTGEGPQHF.

This clonotype showed up just a few times. The chain combines TRBV2 with TRBJ1-1; D uncertain. The germline V gene has CDR1 SNHLY and CDR2 FYNNEI. V gave up 8 bases and J gave up 5 bases, with 18 bases separating them. CDR3 length equals 14 residues. The CDR3 is CASRPTDRGTEAFF. Written as DNA, the CDR3 is TGTGCCAGCCGACCCACAGATCGAGGGACTGAAGCTTTCTTT.

With regard to this clonotype: A read error may be the cause here, since a much bigger clone is one base away. The chain links TRBV10-3 to TRBJ1-2; D call uncertain. Trimming shortened V by 6 bases and J by 8 bases, and 13 bases separated the two germline ends. CDR3 length: 12 amino acids. CDR1 and CDR2 from the germline V gene are ENHRY and SYGVKD. Here the CDR3 DNA reads TGTGCCATCAGCGGGATCTCAACCGGCTACACCTTC. Protein: CAISGISTGYTF.